This paragraph reports one TCR beta chain. This clonotype is identified as hyperexpanded (1% or more). Its binding antigen is unknown. Within one base of it there is no much larger clone, and no base qualities were kept. The method was 5' RACE. The sequencer listed for this sample is Illumina HiSeq 2000. The raw public data were reprocessed by TCRdb itself: fastp quality trimming at Q25, MiXCR clonotype calling, in-frame beta chains only. One record per CDR3 amino acid sequence lists the most common genes and DNA. The sample profile shows about 550 distinct CDR3 sequences; 8.5% to 9% of them were found once. The ten largest clonotypes hold approximately 19% of the sample. The CDR3 has 13 amino acids, counting the end cysteine and phenylalanine. Of all the DNA, just the CDR3 is kept, 39 bases in frame from base 1. Unmatched junction bases come to 3, with V trimmed by 6 bases and J by 4 bases. Per the germline V gene, MNHNS is the CDR1 and SASEGT is the CDR2.

The data are from a study (dated by TCRdb to 2016 to 2018). Study-level background: The research examined where HIV persistence comes from in people whose immune systems controlled HIV infection without treatment.

Specimen: total memory T cells from blood PBMCs. Interpreted using the paper, the cell subset or site label stands for: transitional memory CD4+ T cells. This TCR was recovered from a male donor with HIV. Here the chain combines TRBV6-1 and TRBJ1-5; TRBD1 aligns with 7 central bases. The bases are TGTGCCAGCAGCCCACAGGGGAATCAGCCCCAGCATTTT. Translated, this gives CASSPQGNQPQHF.